Shown below are 24 T cell receptor beta chains from a single sample sequenced in a study of shared clonotypes between healthy human individuals. Only in-frame clones appear in the TCRdb table, and some are missing; sequencing was by immunoSEQ multiplex PCR. The table includes 950,000 to 1,300,000 clones, about 77% detected once. The specimen sequenced was memory CD4+ T cells sorted from blood. Subset reported: CD45RA-negative fraction. The receptors derive from a man between 18 and 35 years old in good health.

In DNA, the CDR3 is TGCGCCAGCAGCTTGAGGATGGGACAGGGGAGCTCCTACGAGCAGTACTTC. Amino acids: CASSLRMGQGSSYEQYF. The chain combines TRBV5-1 with TRBJ2-7; 10 bases match TRBD1. Trimming cost V 1 base and J 0 bases; bases outside gene matches: 7. The CDR3 loop spans 17 amino acids. The germline gives CDR1 SGHRS, CDR2 YFSETQ.

The CDR3 spells CASSRTGGVPYEQYF. CDR3 sequence (DNA): TGTGCCAGCAGTAGGACAGGGGGCGTCCCCTACGAGCAGTACTTC. V is TRBV6-1 and J is TRBJ2-7; 11 nucleotides match TRBD1. The CDR3 totals 15 residues. V shed 5 bases and J 2 bases; nucleotides not matched to a gene: 5. Germline assignment: CDR1 MNHNS and CDR2 SASEGT.

This rearrangement joins TRBV2 to TRBJ1-2; D is possibly TRBD1 (5 bases). The CDR3 extends over 11 amino acids. V gave up 10 bases and J gave up 8 bases, with 14 bases separating them. Germline V CDR1 and CDR2: SNHLY, FYNNEI. The CDR3: CATGGVEGYTF. CDR3 nucleotides: TGTGCCACCGGAGGGGTTGAGGGCTACACCTTC. The full variable domain, its missing parts supplied by reference TRBV2 and TRBJ1-2, is EPEVTQTPSHQVTQMGQEVILRCVPISNHLYFYWYRQILGQKVEFLVSFYNNEISEKSEIFDDQFSVERPDGSNFTLKIRSTKLEDSAMYFCATGGVEGYTFGSGTRLTVV.

The chain has TRBV2 and TRBJ2-3; D gene unclear. CDR1 SNHLY and CDR2 FYNNEI come from the germline V gene. V lost 8 bases, J lost 1 base, and 7 bases lay in between. The CDR3 length is 12 residues. CDR3 coding DNA: TGTGCCAGCCGCAGGCGCACAGATACGCAGTATTTT. Residues: CASRRRTDTQYF.

J is TRBJ2-3 and V is TRBV5-1; TRBD2 aligns across 10 bases. CDR1 SGHRS and CDR2 YFSETQ come from the germline V gene. The CDR3 runs to 15 residues. Germline trimming cut 3 bases from V and 5 bases from J; bases unmatched to any gene: 6. This CDR3 is CASSSSGRGGDTQYF. CDR3 sequence (DNA): TGCGCCAGCAGCTCCAGCGGGAGGGGTGGAGATACGCAGTATTTT. The complete variable domain, with remaining parts taken from reference TRBV5-1 and TRBJ2-3, reads KAGVTQTPRYLIKTRGQQVTLSCSPISGHRSVSWYQQTPGQGLQFLFEYFSETQRNKGNFPGRFSGRQFSNSRSEMNVSTLELGDSALYLCASSSSGRGGDTQYFGPGTRLTVL.

V usage is TRBV5-4 and J usage is TRBJ2-2, with 9 nucleotides matching TRBD1. This CDR3 contains 16 residues. J gave up 4 bases and V 4 bases, and 8 bases lay outside the gene matches. Germline V gives CDR1 SGHNT, CDR2 YYREEE (reference sequence). CDR3 sequence (DNA): TGTGCCAGCAGCCCGGGTGGGACAGGGACCACCGGGGAGCTGTTTTTT. Protein: CASSPGGTGTTGELFF. Using reference TRBV5-4 and TRBJ2-2 for the parts outside the CDR3, the full variable domain is ETGVTQSPTHLIKTRGQQVTLRCSSQSGHNTVSWYQQALGQGPQFIFQYYREEENGRGNFPPRFSGLQFPNYSSELNVNALELDDSALYLCASSPGGTGTTGELFFGEGSRLTVL.

The V call is TRBV5-8, the J call TRBJ1-5, with D uncertain. Looked up from germline, CDR1 is SGHTS and CDR2 is YDEGEE. The CDR3 runs to 13 residues. Trimming removed 5 bases from V and 4 bases from J, with 10 bases in between. The CDR3 sequence: CASSPDGNQPQHF. The CDR3, as DNA: TGTGCCAGCAGTCCGGACGGGAATCAGCCCCAGCATTTT.

The chain carries TRBV19 and TRBJ2-7; TRBD1 agrees at 7 bases. J lost 3 bases, V lost 5 bases, and 13 bases had no gene match. The CDR3 is made up of 16 amino acids. CDR1 and CDR2 from the germline V gene are LNHDA and SQIVND (reference sequence). The CDR3 DNA sequence: TGTGCCAGTAGTCCTTATTACAGGGGTCAGCGCTACGAGCAGTACTTC. Protein sequence: CASSPYYRGQRYEQYF.

This clone appeared many times. The chain carries TRBV5-1 and TRBJ2-1, with D possibly matching TRBD1 (5 bases). This CDR3 is 16 amino acids long. Trimming removed 0 bases from V and 2 bases from J, with 12 bases in between. The germline V gene encodes CDR1 SGHRS and CDR2 YFSETQ. In DNA, the CDR3 is TGCGCCAGCAGCTTGGATTCAGGGAACACCTACAATGAGCAGTTCTTC. Translating gives CASSLDSGNTYNEQFF.

The V and J genes are TRBV12-5 and TRBJ2-4; 7 nucleotides agree with TRBD1. The CDR3 loop spans 14 amino acids. Per the germline V gene, CDR1 is LGHNT and CDR2 is FRNRAP. Trimming took 7 bases from V and 6 from J; bases not matched to a gene: 9. As DNA, the CDR3 is TGTGCTAGTGCCCAGACAGGGCAGGGAAACATTCAGTACTTC. This gives the protein CASAQTGQGNIQYF.

As regards this clone: Other DNA sequences of this sample code for an identical CDR3. The CDR3 loop reads CASSLEDRDSPLHF. CDR3 in DNA: TGCGCCAGCAGCTTGGAGGACAGAGATTCACCCCTCCACTTT. This chain uses TRBV5-1 with TRBJ1-6; maybe TRBD1 (6 bases). The CDR3 totals 14 residues. Trimming left V 0 bases short and J 8 bases short, with 9 bases between. The V gene's germline CDR1 is SGHRS and CDR2 YFSETQ.

The rearrangement uses TRBV14 and TRBJ1-4; 8 bases are shared with TRBD1. Trimming took 4 bases from V and 8 from J; bases not matched to a gene: 6. This CDR3 spans 14 amino acids. Germline V lookup: CDR1 SGHDN, CDR2 FVKESK. The CDR3 DNA reads TGTGCCAGCAGCCCGGACAGGGTTGGAGAAAAACTGTTTTTT. It yields the protein CASSPDRVGEKLFF.

With regard to this clone: The same CDR3 can be traced to other DNA sequences in this sample. The chain employs TRBV7-2 and TRBJ1-3; 7 positions match TRBD1. The CDR3 is 15 amino acids. With 1 base clipped from V and 3 bases from J, the junction kept 3 bases outside the gene matches. Germline CDR1 reads SGHTA; CDR2 reads FQGNSA. CDR3 sequence: CASSLEGASGNTIYF. The CDR3 bases are TGTGCCAGCAGCTTAGAGGGGGCTAGTGGAAACACCATATATTTT.

This chain joins TRBV7-2 and TRBJ2-5, with D tentatively TRBD1 or TRBD2 (5 bases each). V shed 5 bases and J shed 9 bases, with 19 bases lying between them. The germline V gene has CDR1 SGHTA and CDR2 FQGNSA. This CDR3 is built from 14 residues. CDR3 nucleotides: TGTGCCAGCAGCCTGGGGGAGCCCTTTAGGCCCCAGTACTTC. This encodes CASSLGEPFRPQYF.

V and J are TRBV5-8 and TRBJ2-3; tentatively, D is TRBD2 (6 bases). The CDR3 contains 14 residues. CDR1 SGHTS and CDR2 YDEGEE come from the germline V gene. V was trimmed by 1 base and J by 2 bases, leaving 8 bases between them. CDR3 nucleotides: TGTGCCAGCAGCTTGCGGGGGAACACAGATACGCAGTATTTT. Its protein is CASSLRGNTDTQYF.

The genes are TRBV30 and TRBJ1-2, with D perhaps matching TRBD1 (6 bases). This CDR3 comprises 13 residues. Germline V gives CDR1 GTSNPN, CDR2 SVGIG (reference sequence). V was cut by 4 bases and J by 6 bases, with 15 bases left in between. This CDR3 is CAWTRGPGDGYTF. The CDR3 DNA is TGTGCCTGGACCAGGGGTCCTGGAGATGGCTACACCTTC.

This clone was observed at least ten times. The identical CDR3 is also encoded by other nucleotide sequences in the sample. V and J are TRBV5-4 and TRBJ1-2; a possible D gene is TRBD1 (5 bases). Trimming left V 0 bases short and J 2 bases short, with 5 bases between. Germline CDR1 is SGHNT and CDR2 is YYREEE (reference sequence). This CDR3 has 13 residues. CDR3 nucleotide sequence: TGTGCCAGCAGCTTGGCAGGGAACTATGGCTACACCTTC. It translates to CASSLAGNYGYTF.

The CDR3 sequence: CASSEPRIQANYGYTF. The CDR3 coding sequence is TGTGCCAGCAGTGAACCCAGGATACAGGCTAACTATGGCTACACCTTC. This rearrangement joins TRBV2 to TRBJ1-2; D possibly corresponds to TRBD1 (5 bases). CDR1 and CDR2 from the germline V gene are SNHLY and FYNNEI. This CDR3 comprises 16 residues. With 2 bases removed from V and 0 bases from J, the gap between germline ends came to 13 bases. Using reference TRBV2 and TRBJ1-2 for the parts outside the CDR3, the full variable domain is EPEVTQTPSHQVTQMGQEVILRCVPISNHLYFYWYRQILGQKVEFLVSFYNNEISEKSEIFDDQFSVERPDGSNFTLKIRSTKLEDSAMYFCASSEPRIQANYGYTFGSGTRLTVV.

The chain employs TRBV30 and TRBJ2-3, with D possibly TRBD1 on 6 matching bases. The CDR3 loop spans 15 amino acids. The germline V and J ends were trimmed by 4 bases and 1 base, with 15 bases remaining between them. The germline CDR1 and CDR2 sequences are GTSNPN and SVGIG (reference sequence). The CDR3 spells CAWKRDIRGTDTQYF. In DNA form, the CDR3 reads TGTGCCTGGAAAAGGGACATAAGGGGCACAGATACGCAGTATTTT.

This rearrangement joins TRBV7-2 to TRBJ1-5, with D unresolved. Germline V gene lookup returns CDR1 SGHTA and CDR2 FQGNSA. The V end was cut by 2 bases, the J end by 9 bases, with 8 bases between. The CDR3 spans 12 residues. The CDR3 spells CASSLPGLPQHF. CDR3 in DNA: TGTGCCAGCAGCTTACCAGGCCTGCCCCAGCATTTT.

The table lists this clone with many counts. The J gene is TRBJ2-6, the V gene TRBV5-1; a possible D gene is TRBD2 (6 bases). Germline values: CDR1 SGHRS, CDR2 YFSETQ. This CDR3 is 15 amino acids long. The V end lost 4 bases, the J end lost 3 bases, and 11 bases lay between the germline ends. CDR3 nucleotides: TGCGCCAGCAGCCCGGCCGGGAGTGGGGCCAACGTCCTGACTTTC. The encoded protein is CASSPAGSGANVLTF.

A few counts support this clone. The rearrangement joins TRBV7-2 to TRBJ1-1; 8 bases match TRBD1. Germline CDR1 SGHTA, CDR2 FQGNSA. The CDR3 length is 13 residues. Trimming took 7 bases from V and 5 from J; bases not matched to a gene: 6. CDR3 bases: TGTGCCAGCACCCGGACAGGGCGGACTGAAGCTTTCTTT. Its translation is CASTRTGRTEAFF. The full variable domain, completed using reference TRBV7-2 and TRBJ1-1, is GAGVSQSPSNKVTEKGKDVELRCDPISGHTALYWYRQSLGQGLEFLIYFQGNSAPDKSGLPSDRFSAERTGGSVSTLTIQRTQQEDSAVYLCASTRTGRTEAFFGQGTRLTVV.

The rearrangement uses TRBV19 and TRBJ2-6, with 9 bases identical to TRBD1. Per the germline V gene, CDR1 is LNHDA and CDR2 is SQIVND (reference sequence). Trimming took 6 bases from V and 4 from J; bases not matched to a gene: 10. The CDR3 is 17 amino acids. The CDR3 DNA reads as TGTGCCAGTAGCCCTAGTGGGACAGGGTCCGGGGCCAACGTCCTGACTTTC. This translates into CASSPSGTGSGANVLTF.

The chain links TRBV4-3 to TRBJ1-3; D is uncertain. Germline values: CDR1 LGHNA, CDR2 YSLEER. The length of the CDR3 is 14 residues. Trimming removed 3 bases from V and 2 bases from J, with 8 bases in between. CDR3 residues: CASSHEGPGNTIYF. CDR3 coding DNA: TGCGCCAGCAGCCATGAAGGACCTGGAAACACCATATATTTT.